One sample yielded the 32 T cell receptor beta chains listed below, sequenced in a study of monozygotic twins with inflammatory bowel disease. TCRdb processed the 5' RACE reads again and assigns one entry to each CDR3 protein, with no DNA. This sample lists just over 300,000 distinct CDR3 sequences; its ten largest clones have roughly 5.3%. What was sequenced was blood. The source is a human donor with ulcerative colitis or Crohn's disease, or a healthy co-twin of an affected twin (not recorded which).

The chain uses TRBV5-4 and TRBJ2-6; there is no DNA to check the TCRdb D call of TRBD1. This CDR3 contains 15 residues. Germline V lookup: CDR1 SGHNT, CDR2 YYREEE (reference sequence). CDR3 sequence reads: CASSPGGNRANVLTF. Full variable domain (outside the CDR3, taken from reference TRBV5-4 and TRBJ2-6): ETGVTQSPTHLIKTRGQQVTLRCSSQSGHNTVSWYQQALGQGPQFIFQYYREEENGRGNFPPRFSGLQFPNYSSELNVNALELDDSALYLCASSPGGNRANVLTFGAGSRLTVL.

This sequence joins TRBV12-3 or TRBV12-4 and TRBJ2-3; no DNA is available, so the TRBD2 call from TCRdb remains unchecked. This CDR3 is built from 14 residues. CDR3 sequence: CASSFGGVTDTQYF.

This chain connects TRBV28 to TRBJ2-2; TCRdb's D gene call, TRBD1, goes unchecked for lack of DNA. Germline V gene lookup returns CDR1 MDHEN and CDR2 SYDVKM. The CDR3 is made up of 14 amino acids. CDR3 in amino acids: CASGERQATGELFF.

The chain recombines TRBV4-3 with TRBJ2-6; TCRdb selects TRBD1, and the lack of DNA leaves this call unchecked. The CDR3 contains 19 residues. Germline lookup yields CDR1 LGHNA and CDR2 YSLEER. CDR3 amino acids: CASSLRLKLQGTGANVLTF.

The CDR3 region is CSARDPQGRNEQYF. V usage is TRBV20-1 and J usage is TRBJ2-7; TCRdb gives TRBD1 as the D gene, but with no DNA this cannot be confirmed. CDR1 is DFQATT and CDR2 is SNEGSKA in the germline V gene (reference sequence). The CDR3 has 14 amino acids.

CDR3 region: CASSFSPGVTDTQYF. The V gene is TRBV7-2, the J gene TRBJ2-3; TCRdb's D call, TRBD2, is unchecked because there is no DNA. Germline values: CDR1 SGHTA, CDR2 FQGNSA. This CDR3 is built from 15 residues.

The rearrangement joins TRBV5-1 to TRBJ2-2. Germline CDR1 is SGHRS and CDR2 is YFSETQ. This CDR3 comprises 12 residues. CDR3 residues: CASRLNTGELFF.

This chain links TRBV20-1 with TRBJ2-5. The CDR3 extends over 11 amino acids. Germline assignment: CDR1 DFQATT and CDR2 SNEGSKA (reference sequence). The CDR3 region is CSASHLETQYF.

The chain carries TRBV25-1 and TRBJ2-7; TCRdb names TRBD1, which stays unverified in the absence of DNA. Germline V CDR1 and CDR2: MGHDK, SYGVNS. This CDR3 comprises 16 residues. Here the CDR3 reads CASSEYWPGIYNEQYF.

The rearrangement joins TRBV7-2 to TRBJ2-5; TCRdb lists TRBD1, though no DNA is available to test this call. Germline CDR1 is SGHTA and CDR2 is FQGNSA. This CDR3 has 14 amino acids. The CDR3 sequence: CASSASGGREPQYF.

This chain links TRBV9 with TRBJ1-6; as DNA is missing, the TRBD1 call by TCRdb cannot be tested. CDR1 is SGDLS and CDR2 is YYNGEE in the germline V gene. The CDR3 loop spans 15 amino acids. CDR3 region: CASSGEGTGVSPLHF.

The gene calls are TRBV27 and TRBJ2-7; TCRdb names TRBD1, which stays unverified in the absence of DNA. The CDR3 contains 14 residues. In germline, CDR1 is MNHEY, CDR2 SMNVEV (reference sequence). The CDR3 spells CASSLLGGTYEQYF.

The chain uses TRBV29-1 and TRBJ2-7; TCRdb calls TRBD1, which cannot be checked without DNA. Per the germline V gene, CDR1 is SQVTM and CDR2 is ANQGSEA. The CDR3 loop spans 14 amino acids. The CDR3 protein is CSVRTPGKGDEQYF.

This chain's CDR3 is CASSLAKREVRTDTQYF. The chain carries TRBV5-6 and TRBJ2-3; absent DNA, TCRdb's TRBD2 call cannot be checked. Germline V gives CDR1 SGHDT, CDR2 YYEEEE. The CDR3 consists of 17 residues. Using reference TRBV5-6 and TRBJ2-3 for the parts outside the CDR3, the full variable domain is DAGVTQSPTHLIKTRGQQVTLRCSPKSGHDTVSWYQQALGQGPQFIFQYYEEEERQRGNFPDRFSGHQFPNYSSELNVNALLLGDSALYLCASSLAKREVRTDTQYFGPGTRLTVL.

The CDR3 sequence: CASSLSPGGNSNQPQHF. This chain connects TRBV5-1 to TRBJ1-5; the D call from TCRdb, TRBD1, cannot be confirmed without DNA. Germline CDR1 reads SGHRS; CDR2 reads YFSETQ. This CDR3 is 17 amino acids long.

This chain joins TRBV7-7 and TRBJ2-1; there is no DNA to check the TCRdb D call of TRBD1. This CDR3 has 12 amino acids. Germline V gene sequence: CDR1 SSHAT, CDR2 FNYEAQ (reference sequence). The CDR3 sequence: CASSPGGAEQFF. Drawing the rest from reference TRBV7-7 and TRBJ2-1, the complete variable domain is GAGVSQSPRYKVTKRGQDVTLRCDPISSHATLYWYQQALGQGPEFLTYFNYEAQPDKSGLPSDRFSAERPEGSISTLTIQRTEQRDSAMYRCASSPGGAEQFFGPGTRLTVL.

The rearrangement links TRBV7-3 to TRBJ2-3; TCRdb picks TRBD2, but there is no DNA to check that call. Germline CDR1 reads SGHTA; CDR2 reads FQGTGA. The CDR3 is made up of 17 amino acids. This CDR3 is CASSLWTSGGVTDTQYF.

The J gene is TRBJ2-1, the V gene TRBV7-9; TCRdb's assignment of TRBD1 cannot be checked, as there is no DNA. The CDR3 has 15 amino acids. The germline gives CDR1 SEHNR, CDR2 FQNEAQ (reference sequence). CDR3 residues: CASSSRDSSYNEQFF. Full variable domain (missing parts from reference TRBV7-9 and TRBJ2-1): DTGVSQNPRHKITKRGQNVTFRCDPISEHNRLYWYRQTLGQGPEFLTYFQNEAQLEKSRLLSDRFSAERPKGSFSTLEIQRTEQGDSAMYLCASSSRDSSYNEQFFGPGTRLTVL.

The chain joins TRBV7-9 to TRBJ2-7; TCRdb outputs TRBD2, but without DNA this stays unchecked. Germline CDR1 is SEHNR and CDR2 is FQNEAQ (reference sequence). CDR3 size: 17 residues. The CDR3 spells CASSPPQGSGEYYEQYF.

The chain recombines TRBV10-3 with TRBJ2-3; TCRdb selects TRBD1, and the lack of DNA leaves this call unchecked. The CDR3 length is 13 residues. Germline CDR1 ENHRY, CDR2 SYGVKD. CDR3 sequence reads: CATRETGAYLPYF.

The chain couples TRBV15 to TRBJ2-7. From germline, CDR1 is LNHNV and CDR2 YYDKDF (reference sequence). This CDR3 comprises 11 residues. Here the CDR3 reads CATSRDDEQYF.

The V call is TRBV5-1, the J call TRBJ2-5; as DNA is missing, the TRBD1 call by TCRdb cannot be tested. The CDR3 totals 15 residues. Germline lookup yields CDR1 SGHRS and CDR2 YFSETQ. CDR3 in amino acids: CASTGAQGGQETQYF.

The rearrangement links TRBV7-8 to TRBJ2-5. The CDR3 length is 13 residues. The V gene's germline CDR1 is SGHVS and CDR2 FQNEAQ. This chain's CDR3 is CASSLYSRETQYF.

The chain couples TRBV7-8 to TRBJ1-6. The CDR3 has 17 residues. Per the germline V gene, CDR1 is SGHVS and CDR2 is FQNEAQ. The CDR3 loop is CASSSLGGSSYNSPLHF.

This chain uses TRBV28 with TRBJ1-4; TCRdb designates TRBD1, a call that cannot be tested without DNA. The CDR3 runs to 14 residues. Germline CDR1 and CDR2: MDHEN and SYDVKM. The CDR3 spells CATDPSTPGEKLFF.

This chain connects TRBV28 to TRBJ2-5; there is no DNA to check the TCRdb D call of TRBD2. This CDR3 comprises 15 residues. The germline V gene has CDR1 MDHEN and CDR2 SYDVKM. Here the CDR3 reads CASSSPPGLKETQYF. The variable domain in full, completed from reference TRBV28 and TRBJ2-5, reads DVKVTQSSRYLVKRTGEKVFLECVQDMDHENMFWYRQDPGLGLRLIYFSYDVKMKEKGDIPEGYSVSREKKERFSLILESASTNQTSMYLCASSSPPGLKETQYFGPGTRLLVL.

The V gene is TRBV6-2 or TRBV6-3, the J gene TRBJ1-3. CDR3 size: 19 residues. Germline V lookup: CDR1 MNHEY, CDR2 SVGEGT. The CDR3 region is CASSYSITDLTPSGNTIYF.

The chain links TRBV19 to TRBJ1-5. Germline V gene sequence: CDR1 LNHDA, CDR2 SQIVND (reference sequence). This CDR3 has 17 amino acids. The CDR3 sequence: CASSIGQTIAVYQPQHF.

The V call is TRBV11-2, the J call TRBJ2-1; TCRdb gives TRBD2 as the D gene, but with no DNA this cannot be confirmed. This CDR3 has 14 residues. Germline values: CDR1 SGHAT, CDR2 FQNNGV. The chain's CDR3 is CASSPWAGNNEQFF.

This chain links TRBV4-3 with TRBJ2-1; TCRdb reports TRBD1, a call that lacks DNA to check it against. Germline V gene lookup returns CDR1 LGHNA and CDR2 YSLEER. This CDR3 is built from 17 residues. CDR3 in amino acids: CASSQESPGWTYNEQFF.

This chain joins TRBV10-3 and TRBJ2-3; TCRdb gives TRBD1 as the D gene, but with no DNA this cannot be confirmed. The germline V gene has CDR1 ENHRY and CDR2 SYGVKD. The CDR3 totals 16 residues. The CDR3 is CAISRQGLERTDTQYF.

The rearrangement joins TRBV11-2 to TRBJ2-1. Germline loops: CDR1 SGHAT, CDR2 FQNNGV. The CDR3 has 11 residues. The CDR3 loop reads CASSEIREQFF.